This T cell receptor (beta chain) was observed in a study of breast tumors, draining lymph nodes, adjacent tissues. The study, taken as a whole, reports: Findings are consistent with lymph node origin and intratumoral expansion of most tumor T cells. Compared with lymph nodes, tumors were less diverse; compared with nontumor tissue, more.

Samples came from axillary lymph nodes draining the breast cancer. In TCRdb, the multiplex PCR reads were re-called with MiXCR into one record per CDR3 protein. The table lists approximately 230,000 distinct CDR3 sequences, approximately 36% of them singletons. For this clonotype: Its antigen is not identified. This may be a read error: a much more frequent sequence differs by one nucleotide.

The CDR3 extends over 15 amino acids. CDR1 and CDR2 from the germline V gene are SGHVS and FQNEAQ. The V and J genes are TRBV7-8 and TRBJ2-1; 7 nucleotides align to TRBD1. Sequencing used axillary lymph node tissue. The sequence came from a female donor with breast cancer. Some clones in this sample may be carry-over from other donors' samples. The CDR3 reads CASSLSRGLNNEQLF. The CDR3, as DNA: TGTGCCAGCAGCTTATCAAGGGGGCTCAACAATGAGCAGCTCTTC. The full variable domain, with the rest looked up from reference TRBV7-8 and TRBJ2-1, is GAGVSQSPRYKVAKRGQDVALRCDPISGHVSLFWYQQALGQGPEFLTYFQNEAQLDKSGLPSDRFFAERPEGSVSTLKIQRTQQEDSAVYLCASSLSRGLNNEQLFGPGTRLTVL.